This T cell receptor (beta chain) was identified during a study of tumor-infiltrating lymphocytes in primary liver carcinoma. It was from roughly 20-30 mg of unsorted bulk tissue that RNA and DNA were co-extracted. Surgical resection treated primary liver carcinoma in the patients. A constant-region primer primed TCR beta cDNA synthesis from 450 to 550 ng of total RNA. Three nested multiplex PCR rounds of slightly modified ARM-PCR generated TCR beta libraries. TRBV1-TRBV30 forward primers paired with a C-beta reverse primer drove the first two PCR rounds, around 10 cycles each. TCRdb analysed the multiplex PCR reads with MiXCR anew, one entry per CDR3 protein. The sample has 100,000 to 150,000 distinct CDR3 sequences, approximately 64% seen once. This CDR3 comprises 15 residues. CDR1 SGHNT and CDR2 YYREEE come from the germline V gene (reference sequence). Of note for this clonotype: Germline is not matched at one junction end, which may reflect a read error.

The chain joins TRBV5-4 to TRBJ2-1; 13 nucleotides line up with TRBD2. This TCR was recovered from a woman in her fifties or sixties with primary liver carcinoma and hepatitis B virus infection. What was sequenced was liver tumor tissue from sampling region 3. The subset here: tumor region T3, left-lateral pole. Here the CDR3 DNA reads TGTACCAGCAACTTGACTAGCGGGAGGTCGTATGAGCAGTTCTTC. This translates into CTSNLTSGRSYEQFF.